This is a list of T cell receptor beta chains from one sample in a study of molecular identifiers for immune sequencing clone quantification. TCRdb called the PCR reads again in MiXCR, with one record for every CDR3 protein. The data hold over 600,000 distinct CDR3 sequences, with roughly 21% observed a single time. Specimen: naive CD8+ T cells from blood, with Jurkat cell RNA spiked in. Receptor source: a human donor in good health. Some libraries in this study had Jurkat cell RNA spiked in. Each CDR3 is given with its conserved first and last residue. D genes are given only for firm matches. Expanded clones are given a class, and other clones once, few, many or no size at all.

V gene: TRBV9
J gene: TRBJ2-3
D gene: TRBD2
clone size: few
CDR3 DNA: TGTGCCAGCAGCGTATTTGGACTAGCGGGGGCCACAGATACGCAGTATTTT
CDR3 protein: CASSVFGLAGATDTQYF

V gene: TRBV20-1
J gene: TRBJ1-2
D gene: -
clone size: many
CDR3 DNA: TGCAGTGCTAGAGATAGGGACGTTCCCTATGGCTACACCTTC
CDR3 protein: CSARDRDVPYGYTF

V gene: TRBV7-8
J gene: TRBJ2-6
D gene: -
clone size: many
CDR3 DNA: TGTGCCAGCAGCGCCAGGGGGGTTTTGCTATCTGGGGCCAACGTCCTGACTTTC
CDR3 protein: CASSARGVLLSGANVLTF

V gene: TRBV7-9
J gene: TRBJ1-2
D gene: -
clone size: many
CDR3 DNA: TGTGCCAGCAGCTTGGGGGGCGCGGACTATAACTATGGCTACACCTTC
CDR3 protein: CASSLGGADYNYGYTF

V gene: TRBV4-3
J gene: TRBJ1-1
D gene: -
clone size: many
CDR3 DNA: TGCGCCAGCAGCCAAGTTGCCGGGGCAGGGGTCACTGAAGCTTTCTTT
CDR3 protein: CASSQVAGAGVTEAFF

V gene: TRBV7-9
J gene: TRBJ2-6
D gene: TRBD1
clone size: few
CDR3 DNA: TGTGCCAGCAGCCCCCCGGGACAGGGAACCAACGTCCTGACTTTC
CDR3 protein: CASSPPGQGTNVLTF

V gene: TRBV7-3
J gene: TRBJ2-6
D gene: -
clone size: -
CDR3 DNA: TGTGCCAGCAGCTTAGGGGTAACCTCTGGGGACAACGCCCTGACTTTC
CDR3 protein: CASSLGVTSGDNALTF

V gene: TRBV28
J gene: TRBJ1-1
D gene: -
clone size: many
CDR3 DNA: TGTGCCACCAGGGACCCGAACACTGAAGCTTTCTTT
CDR3 protein: CATRDPNTEAFF

V gene: TRBV12-3/TRBV12-4
J gene: TRBJ1-5
D gene: TRBD1
clone size: many
CDR3 DNA: TGTGCCAGCAGTTCTGACAGGGTAGGGAGCAATCAGCCCCAGCATTTT
CDR3 protein: CASSSDRVGSNQPQHF

V gene: TRBV7-9
J gene: TRBJ2-1
D gene: TRBD1
clone size: -
CDR3 DNA: TGTGCCAGCAGCTTAGTGGGACAGAACAATGAGCAGTTCTTC
CDR3 protein: CASSLVGQNNEQFF

V gene: TRBV21-1
J gene: TRBJ2-4
D gene: -
clone size: few
CDR3 DNA: TGTGCCAGCAGCAAAGTGTCGGGACAGCCAAGACTAGCCAAAAACATTCAGTACTTC
CDR3 protein: CASSKVSGQPRLAKNIQYF

V gene: TRBV6-2/TRBV6-3
J gene: TRBJ2-5
D gene: TRBD2
clone size: many
CDR3 DNA: TGTGCCAGCAGCCCACGGACGGGAGGGGGAGAGACCCAGTACTTC
CDR3 protein: CASSPRTGGGETQYF

V gene: TRBV5-6
J gene: TRBJ2-2
D gene: -
clone size: many
CDR3 DNA: TGTGCCAGCAGCCTGAGGACTATTAACACCGGGGAGCTGTTTTTT
CDR3 protein: CASSLRTINTGELFF

V gene: TRBV7-9
J gene: TRBJ2-1
D gene: TRBD2
clone size: -
CDR3 DNA: TGTGCCAGCAGCCCGGTAGCGGGAGGGCCGAGAAATGAGCAGTTCTTC
CDR3 protein: CASSPVAGGPRNEQFF

V gene: TRBV6-5
J gene: TRBJ2-2
D gene: TRBD2
clone size: -
CDR3 DNA: TGTGCCAGCAGCCCCCATCTCGGACTAGAGTCCCAGAACACCGGGGAGCTGTTTTTT
CDR3 protein: CASSPHLGLESQNTGELFF

V gene: TRBV9
J gene: TRBJ2-3
D gene: -
clone size: -
CDR3 DNA: TGTGCCAGCTCTGAATTCAGCACAGATACGCAGTATTTT
CDR3 protein: CASSEFSTDTQYF

V gene: TRBV12-3/TRBV12-4
J gene: TRBJ2-7
D gene: TRBD1
clone size: few
CDR3 DNA: TGTGCCAGCAGTCCCAGAGGGACAGGGGGATCCTACGAGCAGTACTTC
CDR3 protein: CASSPRGTGGSYEQYF

V gene: TRBV7-9
J gene: TRBJ1-5
D gene: -
clone size: many
CDR3 DNA: TGTGCCAGCAGCTTACTATTGGGCCAGCCCCAGCATTTT
CDR3 protein: CASSLLLGQPQHF

V gene: TRBV30
J gene: TRBJ2-7
D gene: TRBD2
clone size: many
CDR3 DNA: TGTGCCTGGAGCAGCGGGAGTAAGTCCTACGAGCAGTACTTC
CDR3 protein: CAWSSGSKSYEQYF

V gene: TRBV13
J gene: TRBJ2-1
D gene: TRBD2
clone size: -
CDR3 DNA: TGTGCCAGCAGTCACTCGGGACTAGCTTACAATGAGCAGTTCTTC
CDR3 protein: CASSHSGLAYNEQFF